This T cell receptor beta chain was retrieved from a study of blood T cells in healthy people across ages. Trimming pared 4 bases from V and 8 bases from J, leaving 23 bases between. The CDR3 totals 16 residues. Germline V gene data show CDR1 as SQVTM and CDR2 as ANQGSEA. Then a second PCR, running roughly 6 to 12 cycles, was carried out with a sample-barcoded 5' primer and a J-beta primer mix. TCRdb passed the 5' RACE reads through MiXCR, listing each CDR3 protein once. The sample carries around 1,000,000 distinct CDR3 sequences, around 25% recorded once. Broader study findings: Considered underestimates were the diversity estimates obtained from one million T cells. In the absence of known donor CMV status, changes in expanded clonotypes were possibly confounded.

As regards this clonotype: The antigen is not known.

The same sample was also studied in work on T cells of mothers and their children. That work contributes: The TCR beta CDR3 read count exceeded 10 million for each mother and was about 3 million for each child.

The V gene is TRBV29-1, the J gene TRBJ1-4, with unresolved D. Sequencing input: blood. The clonotype comes from a girl aged 2 to 10 in good health. The CDR3 here is CSVATNRRALGEKLFF. DNA of the CDR3: TGCAGCGTTGCCACAAATCGCCGGGCCCTGGGGGAAAAACTGTTTTTT.